The TCR beta chain under discussion was sequenced for a study of cytotoxic CD8 clonotypes in ibrutinib-treated CLL. Study results and limitations: Treatment left the uncommon public clonotypes either contracted or stable in frequency.

Note on this clone: As yet, its antigen is unknown.

Clones were read by immunoSEQ multiplex PCR, and TCRdb kept only the in-frame ones, dropping some. This table has about 19,000 clones, 65% to 85% appearing once. The V end was cut by 1 base, the J end by 5 bases, with 15 bases between. Germline CDR1 SGHAT, CDR2 FQNNGV. The CDR3 contains 15 residues. The starting material was PBMCs, obtained before ibrutinib treatment. This receptor was taken from a human donor with chronic lymphocytic leukemia. This chain links TRBV11-2 with TRBJ2-7, with D perhaps assigned TRBD1 or TRBD2 (5 bases each). In nucleotides, the CDR3 is TGTGCCAGCAGCTTAGGCCCGGGACCTCGGGACGAGCAGTACTTC. This encodes CASSLGPGPRDEQYF.